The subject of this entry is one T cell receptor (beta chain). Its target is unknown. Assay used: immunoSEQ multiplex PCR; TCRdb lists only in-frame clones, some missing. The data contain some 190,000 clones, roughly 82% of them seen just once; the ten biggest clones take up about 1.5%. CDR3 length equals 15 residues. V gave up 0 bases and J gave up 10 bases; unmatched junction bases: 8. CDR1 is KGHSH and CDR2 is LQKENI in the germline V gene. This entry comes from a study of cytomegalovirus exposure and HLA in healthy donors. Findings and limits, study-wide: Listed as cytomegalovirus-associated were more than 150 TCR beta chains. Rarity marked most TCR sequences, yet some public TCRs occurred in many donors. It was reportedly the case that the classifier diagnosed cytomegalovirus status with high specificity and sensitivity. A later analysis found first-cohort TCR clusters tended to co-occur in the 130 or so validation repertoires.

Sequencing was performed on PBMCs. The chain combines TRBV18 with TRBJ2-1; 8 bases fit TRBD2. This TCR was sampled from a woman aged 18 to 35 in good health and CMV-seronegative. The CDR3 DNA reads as TGTGCCAGCTCACCACCAGAGCGGGAGTGGGGCGAGCAGTTCTTC. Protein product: CASSPPEREWGEQFF.